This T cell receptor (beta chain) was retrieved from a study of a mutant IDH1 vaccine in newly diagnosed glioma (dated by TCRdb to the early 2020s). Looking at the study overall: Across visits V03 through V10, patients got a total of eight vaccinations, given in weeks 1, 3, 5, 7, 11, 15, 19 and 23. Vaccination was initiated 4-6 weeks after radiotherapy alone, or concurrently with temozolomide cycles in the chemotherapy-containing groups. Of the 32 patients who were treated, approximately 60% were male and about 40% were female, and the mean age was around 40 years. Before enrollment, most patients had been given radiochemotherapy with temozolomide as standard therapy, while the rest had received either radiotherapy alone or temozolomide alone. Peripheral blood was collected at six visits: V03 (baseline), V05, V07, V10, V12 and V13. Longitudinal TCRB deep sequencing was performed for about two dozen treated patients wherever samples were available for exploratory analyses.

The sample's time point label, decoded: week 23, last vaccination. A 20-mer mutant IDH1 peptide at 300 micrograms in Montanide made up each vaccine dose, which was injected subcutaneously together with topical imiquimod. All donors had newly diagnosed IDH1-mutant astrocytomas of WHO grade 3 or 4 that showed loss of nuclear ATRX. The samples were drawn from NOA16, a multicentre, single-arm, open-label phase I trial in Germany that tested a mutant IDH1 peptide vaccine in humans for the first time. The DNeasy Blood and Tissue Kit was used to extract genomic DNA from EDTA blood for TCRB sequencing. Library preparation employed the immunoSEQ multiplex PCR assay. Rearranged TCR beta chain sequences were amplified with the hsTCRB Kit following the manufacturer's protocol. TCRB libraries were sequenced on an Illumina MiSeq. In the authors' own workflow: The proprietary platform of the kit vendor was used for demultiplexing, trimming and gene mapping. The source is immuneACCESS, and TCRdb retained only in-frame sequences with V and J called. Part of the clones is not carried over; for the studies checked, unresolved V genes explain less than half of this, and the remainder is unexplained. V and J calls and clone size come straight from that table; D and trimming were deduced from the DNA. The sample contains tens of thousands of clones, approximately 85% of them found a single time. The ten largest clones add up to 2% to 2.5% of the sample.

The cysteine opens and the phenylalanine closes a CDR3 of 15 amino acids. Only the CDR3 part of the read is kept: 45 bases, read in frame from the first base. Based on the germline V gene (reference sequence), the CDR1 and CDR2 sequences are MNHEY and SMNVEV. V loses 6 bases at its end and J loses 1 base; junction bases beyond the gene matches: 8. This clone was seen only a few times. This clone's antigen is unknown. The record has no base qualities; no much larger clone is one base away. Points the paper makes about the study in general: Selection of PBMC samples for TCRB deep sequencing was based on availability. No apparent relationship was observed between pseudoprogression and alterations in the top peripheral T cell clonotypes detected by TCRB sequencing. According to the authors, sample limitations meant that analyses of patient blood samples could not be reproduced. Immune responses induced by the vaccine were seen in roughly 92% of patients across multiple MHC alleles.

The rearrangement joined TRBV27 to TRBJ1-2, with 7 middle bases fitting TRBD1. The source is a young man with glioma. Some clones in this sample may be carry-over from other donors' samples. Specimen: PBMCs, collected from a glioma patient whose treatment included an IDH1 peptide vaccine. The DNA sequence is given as TGTGCCAGCAGGACTGGGACAGACAGTAACTATGGCTACACCTTC. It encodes CASRTGTDSNYGYTF.